The clone carrying this T cell receptor beta chain was observed a handful of times. Regarding time point: newly diagnosed GD, antithyroid drugs for less than 3 months. PBMC RNA served as the TCR library source. This sample was taken from a study of regulatory T cells in long-lasting Graves disease. There are 12 residues in the CDR3. Germline CDR1 is LNHDA and CDR2 is SQIVND (reference sequence). V shed 4 bases and J shed 3 bases, with 6 bases lying between them. TCR beta libraries were built with iRepertoire HTBI primers and Arm-PCR of CDR3 regions. A single record per CDR3 protein comes from TCRdb applying MiXCR to the multiplex PCR reads. Of 530,000 or so distinct CDR3 sequences in the sample, roughly 13% are singletons; the top ten hold 8.5% to 10%. These data were likewise used in another study, on T cells in Graves' hyperthyroidism and ophthalmopathy. This second study says: The TCR CDR3 first-round RT-PCR relied on the HTBI primer set.

The chain recombines TRBV19 with TRBJ1-2; D ambiguous. The source is a man aged 30 to 39 with Graves disease. The input for sequencing was peripheral blood mononuclear cells (PBMCs), taken at new diagnosis, from a patient treated with antithyroid drugs. The chain's CDR3 is CASSRHDYGYTF. CDR3 nucleotide sequence: TGTGCCAGTAGTAGACACGACTATGGCTACACCTTC.